Shown below are 28 T cell receptor beta chains from a single sample sequenced in a study of blood T cell repertoires in COVID-19. The table came from immunoSEQ multiplex PCR; TCRdb's copy has only in-frame clones and leaves some out. Of tens of thousands of clones in the sample, roughly 88% are singletons; the top ten hold 3.5%. Sequencing used peripheral blood. These receptors came from a man aged 50-59 years with active COVID-19.

V usage is TRBV29-1 and J usage is TRBJ2-3; TRBD1 might be the D (6 bases). V lost 8 bases, J lost 0 bases, and 6 bases lay in between. The CDR3 length is 11 residues. Germline CDR1 SQVTM, CDR2 ANQGSEA. The CDR3 nucleotides are TGCAGCACAGGGAGCACAGATACGCAGTATTTT. It translates to CSTGSTDTQYF.

The rearrangement uses TRBV11-2 and TRBJ2-5; TRBD2 matches at 10 bases. This CDR3 is built from 15 residues. J was trimmed by 5 bases and V by 3 bases; bases with no gene match: 6. Germline V CDR1 and CDR2: SGHAT, FQNNGV. CDR3 residues: CASSFGLAGGETQYF. CDR3 nucleotide sequence: TGTGCCAGCAGCTTTGGATTAGCGGGGGGTGAGACCCAGTACTTC.

CDR3 in DNA: TGTGCCAGCAGCCCAACCGGTGGGGACAATCAAGGCTACACCTTC. Translated: CASSPTGGDNQGYTF. The V call is TRBV9, the J call TRBJ1-2, with D tentatively TRBD1 (6 bases). CDR3 size: 15 residues. The ends were cut back, 4 bases at V and 8 bases at J, with 21 bases in the middle. CDR1 and CDR2 from the germline V gene are SGDLS and YYNGEE.

This clone was observed once. The DNA of the CDR3 is TGCGCCAGCAGCTCAAACCTCGTCGAGAGTGCCACTGAAGCTTTCTTT. Its protein is CASSSNLVESATEAFF. The J gene is TRBJ1-1, the V gene TRBV4-1; unclear D gene. V was clipped by 5 bases and J by 4 bases, with 20 bases between them. The germline gives CDR1 MGHRA, CDR2 YSYEKL. CDR3 length: 16 residues.

This clone was seen more than once but under ten times. The rearrangement links TRBV4-2 to TRBJ2-3, with a tentative D call TRBD2 (5 bases). CDR1 and CDR2 (germline): LGHNA, YNFKEQ. V was clipped by 1 base and J by 6 bases, with 20 bases between them. CDR3 size: 17 residues. The CDR3, as DNA: TGTGCCAGCAGCCAAGCCGTCAGCGGCGAATTGGATGATACGCAGTATTTT. Its translation is CASSQAVSGELDDTQYF.

Only one count was recorded for this clone. The V gene is TRBV5-1, the J gene TRBJ2-7; D is perhaps TRBD1 (5 bases). Germline-derived CDR1 and CDR2 are SGHRS and YFSETQ. Trimming left V 4 bases short and J 6 bases short, with 11 bases between. This CDR3 is built from 12 residues. The CDR3 protein is CASSPDKGEQYF. The CDR3 DNA reads as TGCGCCAGCAGCCCGGACAAAGGCGAGCAGTACTTC.

This clone was detected only a few times. The chain employs TRBV11-2 and TRBJ1-2, with 7 bases lining up with TRBD1. Germline loops: CDR1 SGHAT, CDR2 FQNNGV. With V trimmed by 5 bases and J by 6 bases, 6 bases remained unmatched. This CDR3 has 13 residues. CDR3: CASSLGTANGYTF. The DNA for the CDR3 is TGTGCCAGCAGCCTAGGGACAGCAAATGGCTACACCTTC. Variable domain in full (rest from reference TRBV11-2 and TRBJ1-2): EAGVAQSPRYKIIEKRQSVAFWCNPISGHATLYWYQQILGQGPKLLIQFQNNGVVDDSQLPKDRFSAERLKGVDSTLKIQPAKLEDSAVYLCASSLGTANGYTFGSGTRLTVV.

The CDR3 DNA sequence: TGTGCCAGCATGGCGGGAGGTACCTACAATGAGCAGTTCTTC. Encoded protein: CASMAGGTYNEQFF. The gene calls are TRBV3-1 (or the pseudogene TRBV3-2) and TRBJ2-1; 8 bases agree with TRBD2. From germline, CDR1 is LGHDT and CDR2 YNNKEL (reference sequence). The CDR3 consists of 14 residues. Unmatched junction bases numbered 4, after V lost 7 bases and J lost 2 bases.

This chain connects TRBV5-6 to TRBJ1-1; weak D call: TRBD1 (5 bases). V was shortened by 0 bases and J by 1 base, with 7 bases between the two germline ends. This CDR3 has 14 amino acids. The V gene's germline CDR1 is SGHDT and CDR2 YYEEEE. The CDR3 DNA sequence: TGTGCCAGCAGCTTGGAAGGGGAGAACACTGAAGCTTTCTTT. It encodes CASSLEGENTEAFF.

V is TRBV2 and J is TRBJ1-2, with D possibly being TRBD1 (6 bases). V dropped 7 bases and J dropped 0 bases, with 24 bases sitting between them. This CDR3 has 18 amino acids. Germline V lookup: CDR1 SNHLY, CDR2 FYNNEI. The CDR3 DNA sequence: TGTGCCAGCACCACCGACCCGACAGGATGGGGCACTAACTATGGCTACACCTTC. Translating it yields CASTTDPTGWGTNYGYTF.

The V gene is TRBV24-1, the J gene TRBJ2-2; 8 positions match TRBD2. Trimming removed 4 bases from V and 0 bases from J; junction bases left unmatched: 6. The CDR3 is made up of 17 amino acids. Germline V gene data show CDR1 as KGHDR and CDR2 as SFDVKD. CDR3 nucleotides: TGTGCCACCAGTGACACCCCGGGACTAGCGAACACCGGGGAGCTGTTTTTT. It translates to CATSDTPGLANTGELFF.

The table lists this clone with a count of one. The chain employs TRBV10-2 and TRBJ1-1, with D possibly being TRBD1 (6 bases). The length of the CDR3 is 14 residues. Per germline, CDR1 WSHSY and CDR2 SAAADI. The V end was cut by 5 bases, the J end by 7 bases, with 17 bases between. This CDR3 reads CASSLYSQGNEAFF. CDR3 DNA: TGCGCCAGCAGTTTATATTCACAGGGTAATGAAGCTTTCTTT.

J is TRBJ2-1 and V is TRBV9; maybe TRBD1 (6 bases). CDR3 length: 15 amino acids. Trimming removed 0 bases from V and 8 bases from J, with 15 bases in between. Germline V gives CDR1 SGDLS, CDR2 YYNGEE. CDR3 in amino acids: CASSVDPSKGDEQFF. As DNA, the CDR3 is TGTGCCAGCAGCGTAGATCCCTCCAAGGGGGATGAGCAGTTCTTC.

V gene TRBV5-6 combines with J gene TRBJ1-4; perhaps TRBD1 as D (6 bases). The germline V gene encodes CDR1 SGHDT and CDR2 YYEEEE. Trimming took 4 bases from V and 8 from J, leaving 15 bases between them. The CDR3 totals 14 residues. CDR3 nucleotide sequence: TGTGCCAGCAGCCACAGGGTGGGCCGGGAAAAACTGTTTTTT. As protein: CASSHRVGREKLFF.

This clone was seen a handful of times. V usage is TRBV3-1 (or the pseudogene TRBV3-2) and J usage is TRBJ1-4; possible D gene TRBD1, 5 bases. Looked up from germline, CDR1 is LGHDT and CDR2 is YNNKEL (reference sequence). The CDR3 spans 14 residues. V shed 1 base and J shed 8 bases, with 11 bases lying between them. In DNA form, the CDR3 reads TGTGCCAGCAGCCAAGTCACAGGAGAAGAAAAACTGTTTTTT. Protein product: CASSQVTGEEKLFF.

The chain combines TRBV6-5 with TRBJ1-6; weak D call: TRBD1 (5 bases). The germline gives CDR1 MNHEY, CDR2 SVGAGI. This CDR3 spans 13 amino acids. Trimming shortened V by 7 bases and J by 9 bases, and 13 bases separated the two germline ends. In nucleotides, the CDR3 is TGTGCCAGCATTCAGGGCTTGAGTTCACCCCTCCACTTT. This sequence encodes CASIQGLSSPLHF.

As DNA, the CDR3 is TGTGCCAGCATCGCTGGGACTAGGGGGACCGGGGAGCTGTTTTTT. Protein: CASIAGTRGTGELFF. This chain uses TRBV6-5 with TRBJ2-2; 8 bases align to TRBD2. J lost 5 bases, V lost 7 bases, and 9 bases had no gene match. CDR3 size: 15 residues. Per the germline V gene, CDR1 is MNHEY and CDR2 is SVGAGI.

The chain carries TRBV7-2 and TRBJ1-3, with D possibly matching TRBD1 (5 bases). Deletions cut 10 bases from V and 2 bases from J, with 12 bases between. The CDR3 extends over 13 amino acids. The germline V gene encodes CDR1 SGHTA and CDR2 FQGNSA. The CDR3 reads CATQGQAGNTIYF. DNA of the CDR3: TGTGCCACCCAAGGACAAGCTGGAAACACCATATATTTT. Using reference TRBV7-2 and TRBJ1-3 for the parts outside the CDR3, the full variable domain is GAGVSQSPSNKVTEKGKDVELRCDPISGHTALYWYRQSLGQGLEFLIYFQGNSAPDKSGLPSDRFSAERTGGSVSTLTIQRTQQEDSAVYLCATQGQAGNTIYFGEGSWLTVV.

CDR3: CASSPDHGSYEQYF. The CDR3 DNA sequence: TGTGCCAGCAGCCCCGACCACGGGTCCTACGAGCAGTACTTC. This rearrangement joins TRBV11-3 to TRBJ2-7; D ambiguous. CDR1 is SGHNT and CDR2 is YENEEA in the germline V gene. V dropped 5 bases and J dropped 1 base, with 12 bases sitting between them. This CDR3 contains 14 residues.

This chain joins TRBV25-1 and TRBJ1-1, with D unresolved. Trimming left V 7 bases short and J 8 bases short, with 11 bases between. Germline CDR1 and CDR2: MGHDK and SYGVNS. This CDR3 has 11 amino acids. CDR3 bases: TGTGCCAGCACCGAACGGGGAGAAGCTTTCTTT. Amino acids: CASTERGEAFF. The variable domain in full, completed from reference TRBV25-1 and TRBJ1-1, reads EADIYQTPRYLVIGTGKKITLECSQTMGHDKMYWYQQDPGMELHLIHYSYGVNSTEKGDLSSESTVSRIRTEHFPLTLESARPSHTSQYLCASTERGEAFFGQGTRLTVV.

A single count supports this clone. The rearrangement joins TRBV11-3 to TRBJ2-2; D uncertain. Deletions cut 3 bases from V and 7 bases from J, with 6 bases between. Looked up from germline, CDR1 is SGHNT and CDR2 is YENEEA. The CDR3 sequence is 12 residues long. This CDR3 reads CASSLRLGELFF. For the CDR3, the DNA is TGTGCCAGCAGCTTGCGGCTCGGGGAGCTGTTTTTT.

The V and J genes are TRBV5-6 and TRBJ2-7; possibly TRBD1 for D (5 bases). CDR1 is SGHDT and CDR2 is YYEEEE in the germline V gene. The CDR3 sequence is 14 residues long. With 0 bases removed from V and 4 bases from J, the gap between germline ends came to 11 bases. DNA of the CDR3: TGTGCCAGCAGCTTGGGCAGGGTTAGGTACGAGCAGTACTTC. This sequence encodes CASSLGRVRYEQYF.

This clone was counted a few times. Written as DNA, the CDR3 is TGCGCCAGCAGCCTACAGAATTCACCCCTCCACTTT. Its translation is CASSLQNSPLHF. This rearrangement joins TRBV4-1 to TRBJ1-6; D not certain. This CDR3 contains 12 residues. Germline lookup yields CDR1 MGHRA and CDR2 YSYEKL. The V and J ends lost 4 bases and 7 bases respectively, with 5 bases between them.

V gene TRBV9 combines with J gene TRBJ1-1, with 8 bases that match TRBD1. Trimming cost V 0 bases and J 11 bases; bases outside gene matches: 6. The CDR3 contains 13 residues. The germline V gene has CDR1 SGDLS and CDR2 YYNGEE. CDR3 sequence (DNA): TGTGCCAGCAGCGTAGGAAACAGGGGGTCGGCTTTCTTT. Residues: CASSVGNRGSAFF.

The rearrangement links TRBV29-1 to TRBJ1-1; no definite D call. Deletions cut 7 bases from V and 4 bases from J, with 22 bases between. CDR3 length: 15 amino acids. Germline V gene lookup returns CDR1 SQVTM and CDR2 ANQGSEA. Written as DNA, the CDR3 is TGCAGCGCAAGTAATGGTGGAGGGCGAACCACTGAAGCTTTCTTT. Its translation is CSASNGGGRTTEAFF.

The rearrangement links TRBV5-1 to TRBJ2-5, with TRBD2 matching over 10 bases. This CDR3 contains 16 residues. J lost 3 bases, V lost 7 bases, and 12 bases had no gene match. From germline, CDR1 is SGHRS and CDR2 YFSETQ. The CDR3 region has the DNA TGCGCCAGCTGTCCATACTGGCTAGCGGGGGAAGAGACCCAGTACTTC. Its protein is CASCPYWLAGEETQYF.

The rearrangement joins TRBV19 to TRBJ2-2; the D gene is possibly TRBD1 (6 bases). V was cut by 0 bases and J by 5 bases, with 7 bases left in between. The germline V gene has CDR1 LNHDA and CDR2 SQIVND (reference sequence). The CDR3 has 14 residues. CDR3 residues: CASSIDRGTGELFF. The CDR3 DNA reads TGTGCCAGTAGTATAGATAGGGGGACCGGGGAGCTGTTTTTT.

The chain carries TRBV6-5 and TRBJ1-1, with D unclear. From germline, CDR1 is MNHEY and CDR2 SVGAGI. The CDR3 sequence is 13 residues long. V was trimmed by 2 bases and J by 0 bases, leaving 4 bases between them. CDR3 in DNA: TGTGCCAGCAGTTACCGTTTGAACACTGAAGCTTTCTTT. It is translated as CASSYRLNTEAFF.